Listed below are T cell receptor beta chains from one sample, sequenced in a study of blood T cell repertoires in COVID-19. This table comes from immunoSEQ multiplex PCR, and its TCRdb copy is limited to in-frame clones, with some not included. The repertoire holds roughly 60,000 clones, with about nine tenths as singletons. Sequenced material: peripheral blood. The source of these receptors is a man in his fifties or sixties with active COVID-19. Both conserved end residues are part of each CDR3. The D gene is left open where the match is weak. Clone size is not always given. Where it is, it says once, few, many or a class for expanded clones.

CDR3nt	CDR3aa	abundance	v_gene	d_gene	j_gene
TGTGCCAGCAGCTCCATAGGGACTAGCGGGAACAATGAGCAGTTCTTC	CASSSIGTSGNNEQFF	-	TRBV7-3	TRBD2	TRBJ2-1
TGTGCCAGCTCAGCGTACCAGGGGGACATTCAGTACTTC	CASSAYQGDIQYF	-	TRBV18	TRBD1	TRBJ2-4
TGTGCCAGCAGCTTAGGCCGGGAGCGGGCCGGGGAGCTGTTTTTT	CASSLGRERAGELFF	-	TRBV7-3	-	TRBJ2-2
TGTGCCAGTAGTATAGAAGGGAGGTACACCGGGGAGCTGTTTTTT	CASSIEGRYTGELFF	-	TRBV19	-	TRBJ2-2
TGTGCCAGCAGCACGTTACTAGCGGGAGGCCGAGTAAGACGCGGGGAGCTGTTTTTT	CASSTLLAGGRVRRGELFF	-	TRBV11-2	TRBD2	TRBJ2-2
TGTGCCAGCAGGGACCCCCCGACAGGGGTTACTTCACCCCTCCACTTT	CASRDPPTGVTSPLHF	-	TRBV2	TRBD1	TRBJ1-6
TGCAGCGTTAAAATCTACAGCCAACAAGAGACCCAGTACTTC	CSVKIYSQQETQYF	-	TRBV29-1	-	TRBJ2-5
TGTGCCAGCAGCACCGGGACTAGTAGTTACAATGAGCAGTTCTTC	CASSTGTSSYNEQFF	-	TRBV21-1	-	TRBJ2-1
TGCGCCAGCAGTCAATCCTTCGTCAGCTCCTACAATGAGCAGTTCTTC	CASSQSFVSSYNEQFF	-	TRBV23-1	-	TRBJ2-1
TGTGCCAGCAGCGCCGCGAGGGCGGGGGCTGTGTTAGAGACCCAGTACTTC	CASSAARAGAVLETQYF	-	TRBV9	-	TRBJ2-5
TGTGCCAGTGGGACAACGAACACCGGGGAGCTGTTTTTT	CASGTTNTGELFF	once	TRBV2	-	TRBJ2-2
TGTGCTAGTGGGGGACTAGCGGGAGGAAATGAGCAGTTCTTC	CASGGLAGGNEQFF	-	TRBV12-5	TRBD2	TRBJ2-1
TGTGCCACACAGATAGCGGGAGCCTACAATGAGCAGTTCTTC	CATQIAGAYNEQFF	-	TRBV10-3	TRBD2	TRBJ2-1
TGTGCCAGCGGAAAGAGGGCGGAGACCCAGTACTTC	CASGKRAETQYF	-	TRBV12-3/TRBV12-4	-	TRBJ2-5
TGTGCCAGCAGGTCCGGGACTACGTGGAATGAGCAGTTCTTC	CASRSGTTWNEQFF	-	TRBV7-2	TRBD2	TRBJ2-1
TGTGCCAGCAGTAAGGGCCTAGCGGTTTTCACAGATACGCAGTATTTT	CASSKGLAVFTDTQYF	-	TRBV9	TRBD2	TRBJ2-3
TGTGCCAGCAGTCCTTCCGGGACAGGGCGCTACGAGCAGTACTTC	CASSPSGTGRYEQYF	-	TRBV14	TRBD1	TRBJ2-7
TGCGCCAGCATTGGGACTCAGAGCGCAGATACGCAGTATTTT	CASIGTQSADTQYF	-	TRBV10-2	-	TRBJ2-3
TGTGCCACCAAGGGGGCGAAGGACACTGAAGCTTTCTTT	CATKGAKDTEAFF	-	TRBV12-3/TRBV12-4	TRBD1	TRBJ1-1
TGTGCCAGCAGCTTGGAGTTTGGGACTAGCGGCACAGATACGCAGTATTTT	CASSLEFGTSGTDTQYF	-	TRBV5-6	TRBD2	TRBJ2-3
TGTGCCACCAGCGGGCAGAGGGGGGGTGAGAACGAAAAACTGTTTTTT	CATSGQRGGENEKLFF	-	TRBV15	-	TRBJ1-4
TGTGCCAGCAGCCAGGGACTAGCGGGAGGGCCAGCCGGGGAGCTGTTTTTT	CASSQGLAGGPAGELFF	once	TRBV7-3	TRBD2	TRBJ2-2
TGCGCCAGCAGTGAAGGAAGGGGGAACACTGAAGCTTTCTTT	CASSEGRGNTEAFF	-	TRBV10-1	-	TRBJ1-1
TGCGCCAGCAGACGAGTGGACACGGCAACTGAAGCTTTCTTT	CASRRVDTATEAFF	-	TRBV5-1	-	TRBJ1-1
TGTGCCACCAGCAGAATTCTAGGCGAGCAGTACTTC	CATSRILGEQYF	few	TRBV15	-	TRBJ2-7
TGTGCCACCAGTGTCGGGACTAGCGGGATCAAAGGAAATGAGCAGTTCTTC	CATSVGTSGIKGNEQFF	-	TRBV24-1	TRBD2	TRBJ2-1
TGTGCCAGCAGCGTAGGGTCCGGGGGGAGCTCCTACGAGCAGTACTTC	CASSVGSGGSSYEQYF	-	TRBV9	TRBD2	TRBJ2-7
TGTGCTAGTGGTTTGGTGGGGGGTACGGAGCAGTACTTC	CASGLVGGTEQYF	-	TRBV12-5	-	TRBJ2-7
TGTGCCAGCAGCTTAGCGCGGGTCTGGCGGGAGATCTCCTACGAGCAGTACTTC	CASSLARVWREISYEQYF	-	TRBV7-8	TRBD2	TRBJ2-7
TGCAGCGCTCGTTGGACAGGTCACACCGGGGAGCTGTTTTTT	CSARWTGHTGELFF	-	TRBV29-1	TRBD1	TRBJ2-2
TGTGCCAGCAGCCAAACTAGCGGGAGGGGAGAGACCCAGTACTTC	CASSQTSGRGETQYF	-	TRBV3-1/TRBV3-2	TRBD2	TRBJ2-5
TGTGCCAGCAGCCAAGAGGTACACCCCCCATACGAGCAGTACTTC	CASSQEVHPPYEQYF	once	TRBV3-1/TRBV3-2	-	TRBJ2-7
TGTGCCAGCAGACCGACCGGGACAGGGGGCTACACCTTC	CASRPTGTGGYTF	-	TRBV6-5	TRBD1	TRBJ1-2
TGTGCCAGCAGCCCCGGACAGGGGGCCTACAATGAGCAGTTCTTC	CASSPGQGAYNEQFF	once	TRBV13	TRBD1	TRBJ2-1
TGTGCCATCAGTGATGACAGGGTCGGGAACTATGGCTACACCTTC	CAISDDRVGNYGYTF	once	TRBV10-3	TRBD1	TRBJ1-2
TGTGCCAGCTCATTTTTGACAGAGTCTAGAAGCCACGAGCAGTACTTC	CASSFLTESRSHEQYF	-	TRBV18	-	TRBJ2-7
TGTGCCAGCTCATCTAGCACAGATACGCAGTATTTT	CASSSSTDTQYF	-	TRBV18	-	TRBJ2-3
TGCGCCAGCAGCTTGGCCTTGTCTAGCGGGAATCAAGAGACCCAGTACTTC	CASSLALSSGNQETQYF	-	TRBV5-1	TRBD2	TRBJ2-5
TGTGCCAGCAGCTCCCTACAGGGGCCTAATGGGCAAGAGACCCAGTACTTC	CASSSLQGPNGQETQYF	-	TRBV21-1	-	TRBJ2-5
TGTGCCAGCAGCCCCCTCGGTAGCGGGGGCTCCTACGAGCAGTACTTC	CASSPLGSGGSYEQYF	-	TRBV11-2	TRBD2	TRBJ2-7
TGTGCCAGCAACGAGGCCGGGGTACTGGGCTACACCTTC	CASNEAGVLGYTF	-	TRBV25-1	-	TRBJ1-2
TGTGCCAGCCCTCGGAAGGAGTTCTCCACTGAAGCTTTCTTT	CASPRKEFSTEAFF	-	TRBV6-5	-	TRBJ1-1
TGTGCCAGCAGTCCGGGACAGGTCAATCAGCCCCAGCATTTT	CASSPGQVNQPQHF	-	TRBV6-6	TRBD1	TRBJ1-5
TGCGCCAGCACCAGGGGGCTCGTCGTGGACACTGAAGCTTTCTTT	CASTRGLVVDTEAFF	-	TRBV5-1	TRBD1	TRBJ1-1
TGTGCCAGTACTGGGACAGGGGGCTACGAGCAGTACTTC	CASTGTGGYEQYF	-	TRBV19	TRBD1	TRBJ2-7
TGTGCCAGCAGTTTATCACCCGGGAGGAAGTACGAGCAGTACTTC	CASSLSPGRKYEQYF	once	TRBV27	TRBD2	TRBJ2-7
TGTGCCAGCAGCCCACAGAAGAACACCGGGGAGCTGTTTTTT	CASSPQKNTGELFF	-	TRBV9	-	TRBJ2-2
TGTGCCAGCAGCCCTAGCGGGAGGCACAATGAGCAGTTCTTC	CASSPSGRHNEQFF	-	TRBV6-4	TRBD2	TRBJ2-1
TGTGCCAGCAGCGCGCCCTCGGGGGGAGAGACCCAGTACTTC	CASSAPSGGETQYF	-	TRBV9	TRBD2	TRBJ2-5
TGTGCCAGTAGTATAAATGACAGGGTCTACGAGCAGTACTTC	CASSINDRVYEQYF	-	TRBV19	TRBD1	TRBJ2-7
TGTGCCAGCTCACCCGACAGGGCCCTCTCCTACGAGCAGTACTTC	CASSPDRALSYEQYF	-	TRBV18	TRBD1	TRBJ2-7
TGTGCCAGCAGCCTCAGTCCGGGGCAAGAGACCCAGTACTTC	CASSLSPGQETQYF	once	TRBV3-1/TRBV3-2	-	TRBJ2-5